These 13 T cell receptor beta chains were all obtained from the same sample, sequenced in a study of cytomegalovirus exposure and HLA in healthy donors. Produced via immunoSEQ multiplex PCR; TCRdb's table is partial and in-frame only. This table holds 200,000 to 250,000 clones, roughly 84% found once. The sample comprised PBMCs. The receptors here all came from a woman in her twenties or thirties in good health and CMV-seropositive.

The gene calls are TRBV5-1 and TRBJ1-5; 7 nucleotides match TRBD1. J lost 6 bases, V lost 0 bases, and 3 bases had no gene match. This CDR3 region has 14 residues. Looked up from germline, CDR1 is SGHRS and CDR2 is YFSETQ. The CDR3 sequence is CASSLVAGGQPQHF. The CDR3, as DNA: TGCGCCAGCAGCTTGGTGGCAGGGGGTCAGCCCCAGCATTTT.

This chain uses TRBV5-1 with TRBJ2-7, with D unclear. CDR1 and CDR2 (germline): SGHRS, YFSETQ. V dropped 0 bases and J dropped 6 bases, with 7 bases sitting between them. The CDR3 runs to 12 residues. The CDR3 loop is CASSLERSEQYF. For the CDR3, the DNA is TGCGCCAGCAGCTTGGAACGCTCCGAGCAGTACTTC.

The rearrangement links TRBV5-4 to TRBJ2-1, with 8 bases aligning to TRBD1. Germline V lookup: CDR1 SGHNT, CDR2 YYREEE (reference sequence). The V segment lost 4 bases and the J segment 10 bases; nucleotides outside the gene matches: 10. The CDR3 loop spans 14 amino acids. CDR3 in amino acids: CASSAGQVTVEQFF. The CDR3, as DNA: TGTGCCAGCAGCGCGGGACAGGTGACGGTCGAGCAGTTCTTC.

The gene calls are TRBV7-9 and TRBJ1-4, with 9 bases that match TRBD1. The CDR3 spans 15 residues. Germline CDR1 reads SEHNR; CDR2 reads FQNEAQ (reference sequence). V trimming: 5 bases; J trimming: 3 bases; junction bases outside the gene matches: 4. CDR3 sequence reads: CASSRTGVANEKLFF. Here the CDR3 DNA reads TGTGCCAGCAGCCGGACAGGGGTGGCTAATGAAAAACTGTTTTTT.

V is TRBV7-6 and J is TRBJ2-5; D is unresolved. Per the germline V gene, CDR1 is SGHVS and CDR2 is FNYEAQ. This CDR3 region has 11 residues. Trimming removed 3 bases at V and 6 bases at J, with 5 bases between. The CDR3: CASSFEQTQYF. The CDR3 nucleotides are TGTGCCAGCAGCTTTGAGCAGACCCAGTACTTC.

In nucleotides, the CDR3 is TGTGCCAGCAGAGGGACAGGGGGCGCGGCTTTCTTT. It is translated as CASRGTGGAAFF. The chain is built from TRBV6-1 and TRBJ1-1; 12 bases match TRBD1. Trimming at V came to 6 bases and at J to 11 bases, leaving 4 bases not matched to a gene. The CDR3 loop spans 12 amino acids. Germline V lookup: CDR1 MNHNS, CDR2 SASEGT.

V usage is TRBV6-5 and J usage is TRBJ2-2; 7 nucleotides align to TRBD2. The CDR3 has 15 residues. CDR1 is MNHEY and CDR2 is SVGAGI in the germline V gene. V shed 6 bases and J 5 bases; nucleotides not matched to a gene: 9. The CDR3 sequence is CASRPGGGKTGELFF. Here the CDR3 DNA reads TGTGCCAGCAGACCCGGGGGAGGGAAAACCGGGGAGCTGTTTTTT.

The chain combines TRBV30 with TRBJ1-1; no reliable D call. The V gene lost 2 bases and the J gene lost 3 bases, with 10 bases spanning the gap. CDR3 length: 13 residues. Germline CDR1 is GTSNPN and CDR2 is SVGIG (reference sequence). The CDR3 loop is CAWSPPIDTEAFF. CDR3 sequence (DNA): TGTGCCTGGAGTCCACCTATTGACACTGAAGCTTTCTTT.

The rearrangement uses TRBV11-2 and TRBJ2-7; D is possibly TRBD2 (6 bases). V lost 6 bases, J lost 0 bases, and 15 bases lay in between. Germline assignment: CDR1 SGHAT and CDR2 FQNNGV. This CDR3 is 15 amino acids long. The CDR3 coding sequence is TGTGCCAGCAGACGCCTTAAGACTAGCTCCTACGAGCAGTACTTC. It codes for CASRRLKTSSYEQYF.

The sample holds one count of this clone. The V gene is TRBV19, the J gene TRBJ2-5; D may be TRBD2 (7 bases). Germline V lookup: CDR1 LNHDA, CDR2 SQIVND (reference sequence). With 3 bases removed from V and 4 bases from J, the gap between germline ends came to 18 bases. The CDR3 sequence is 16 residues long. CDR3 sequence: CASSIGGGRGVETQYF. CDR3 sequence (DNA): TGTGCCAGTAGTATTGGGGGCGGGAGAGGGGTAGAGACCCAGTACTTC.

The chain employs TRBV7-2 and TRBJ1-1; perhaps TRBD1 as D (5 bases). Trimming pared 4 bases from V and 6 bases from J, leaving 15 bases between. Germline V gene data show CDR1 as SGHTA and CDR2 as FQGNSA. CDR3 length equals 14 residues. CDR3 amino acids: CASSSDNFRAEAFF. In nucleotides, the CDR3 is TGTGCCAGCAGCTCAGACAACTTCAGGGCTGAAGCTTTCTTT.

The genes are TRBV6-1 and TRBJ1-5, with no clear D. Germline CDR1 reads MNHNS; CDR2 reads SASEGT. The CDR3 is 15 amino acids. V lost 4 bases to trimming and J lost 4 bases, with 14 bases between them. CDR3 residues: CASSGLGIPNQPQHF. CDR3 bases: TGTGCCAGCAGTGGTTTGGGGATTCCTAATCAGCCCCAGCATTTT.

A single count supports this clone. This rearrangement joins TRBV7-2 to TRBJ2-2; D is unresolved. Trimming removed 2 bases at V and 7 bases at J, with 8 bases between. CDR1 is SGHTA and CDR2 is FQGNSA in the germline V gene. This CDR3 comprises 13 residues. The CDR3 nucleotides are TGTGCCAGCAGCTTAACCCCGAACGGGGAGCTGTTTTTT. Translated: CASSLTPNGELFF.